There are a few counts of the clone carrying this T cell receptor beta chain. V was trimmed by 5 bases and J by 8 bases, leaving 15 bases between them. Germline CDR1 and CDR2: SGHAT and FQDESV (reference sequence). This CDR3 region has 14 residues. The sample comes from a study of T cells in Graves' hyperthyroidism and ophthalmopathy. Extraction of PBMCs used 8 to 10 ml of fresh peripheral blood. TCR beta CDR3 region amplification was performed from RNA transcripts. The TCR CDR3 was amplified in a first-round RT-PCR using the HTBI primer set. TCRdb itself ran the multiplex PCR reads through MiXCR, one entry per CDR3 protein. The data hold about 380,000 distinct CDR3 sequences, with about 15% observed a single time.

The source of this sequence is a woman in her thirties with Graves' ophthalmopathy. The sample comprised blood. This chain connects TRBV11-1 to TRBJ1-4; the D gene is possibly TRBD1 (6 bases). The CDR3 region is CASSPRGGGEKLFF. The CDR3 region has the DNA TGTGCCAGCAGCCCCCGAGGAGGGGGAGAAAAACTGTTTTTT.